This TCR beta chain was recovered during a study of response to subunit inactivated influenza vaccine. MiXCR was run by TCRdb on the RT-PCR reads, yielding one entry per CDR3 protein. Found here are 500,000 to 550,000 distinct CDR3 sequences, 20% to 25% of them singletons; the top ten hold under 3.5%. The CDR3 runs to 14 residues. Germline V lookup: CDR1 SQVTM, CDR2 ANQGSEA. V lost 4 bases and J lost 0, with 9 bases in between. This sample was shared with a second study, whose subject was T cells expressing NK-cell markers. This second study says: Synthesis of TCR beta cDNA relied on 5'RACE template switching carrying UMIs. One of eight sequenced donors was HCMV-seronegative; the other seven were seropositive. What restricted sorting to alpha-beta TCR T cells in several experiments was an anti-gamma-delta TCR antibody. The dominant NKG2C+ clonotypes represented roughly 1.0-7.5% of CD8+ T cells in six donors. Expanded clones of NKG2C+ T cells had an unclear HCMV specificity.

The J gene is TRBJ1-4, the V gene TRBV29-1, with a weak D call TRBD1 (5 bases). The receptor was isolated from a man aged 45-65 years who received an inactivated influenza vaccine. The sample here was CD4+ T cells sorted from PBMCs, taken approximately 12 days after vaccination. The CDR3 here is CSVADTSTNEKLFF. In DNA form, the CDR3 reads TGCAGCGTTGCGGACACTTCAACTAATGAAAAACTGTTTTTT.